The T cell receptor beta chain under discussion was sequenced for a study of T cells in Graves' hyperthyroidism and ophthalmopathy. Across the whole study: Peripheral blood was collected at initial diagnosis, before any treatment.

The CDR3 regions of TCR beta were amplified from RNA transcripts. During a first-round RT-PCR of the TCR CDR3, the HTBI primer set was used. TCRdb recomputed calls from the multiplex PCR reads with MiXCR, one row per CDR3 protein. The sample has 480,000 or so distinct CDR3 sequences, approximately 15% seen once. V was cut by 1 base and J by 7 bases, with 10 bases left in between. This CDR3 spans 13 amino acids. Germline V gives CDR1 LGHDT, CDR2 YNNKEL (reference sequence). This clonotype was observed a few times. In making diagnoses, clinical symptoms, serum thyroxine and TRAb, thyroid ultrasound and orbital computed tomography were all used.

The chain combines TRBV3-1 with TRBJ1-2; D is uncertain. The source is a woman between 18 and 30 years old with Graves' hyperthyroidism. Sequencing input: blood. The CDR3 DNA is TGTGCCAGCAGCCAAGGCTTCGGTGGTGGCTACACCTTC. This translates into CASSQGFGGGYTF.